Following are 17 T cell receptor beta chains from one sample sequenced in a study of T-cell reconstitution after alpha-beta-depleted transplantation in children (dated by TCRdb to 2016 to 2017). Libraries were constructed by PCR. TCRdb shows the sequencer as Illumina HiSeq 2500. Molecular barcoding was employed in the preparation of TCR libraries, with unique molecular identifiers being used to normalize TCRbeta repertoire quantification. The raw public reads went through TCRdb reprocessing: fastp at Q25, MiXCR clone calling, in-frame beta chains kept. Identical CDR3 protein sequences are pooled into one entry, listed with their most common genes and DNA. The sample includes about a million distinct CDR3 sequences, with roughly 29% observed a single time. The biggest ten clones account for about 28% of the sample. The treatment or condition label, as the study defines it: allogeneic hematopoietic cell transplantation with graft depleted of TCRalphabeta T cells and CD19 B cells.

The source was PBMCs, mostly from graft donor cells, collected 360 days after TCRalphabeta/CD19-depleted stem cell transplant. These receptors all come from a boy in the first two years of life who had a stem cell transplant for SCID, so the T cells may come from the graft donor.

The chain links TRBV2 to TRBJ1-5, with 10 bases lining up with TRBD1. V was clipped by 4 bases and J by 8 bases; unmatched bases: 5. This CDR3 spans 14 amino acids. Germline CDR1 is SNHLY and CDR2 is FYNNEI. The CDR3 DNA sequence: TGTGCCAGCAGTGCGGACAGGGGGACGGAGCCCCAGCATTTT. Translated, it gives CASSADRGTEPQHF.

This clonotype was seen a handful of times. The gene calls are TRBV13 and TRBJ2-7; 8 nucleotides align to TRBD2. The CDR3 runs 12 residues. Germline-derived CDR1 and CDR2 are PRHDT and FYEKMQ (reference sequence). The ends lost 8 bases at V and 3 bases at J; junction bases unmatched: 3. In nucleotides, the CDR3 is TGTGCCAGCCGCGGGGGGAACTACGAGCAGTACTTC. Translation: CASRGGNYEQYF. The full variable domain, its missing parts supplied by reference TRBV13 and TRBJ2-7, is AAGVIQSPRHLIKEKRETATLKCYPIPRHDTVYWYQQGPGQDPQFLISFYEKMQSDKGSIPDRFSAQQFSDYHSELNMSSLELGDSALYFCASRGGNYEQYFGPGTRLTVT.

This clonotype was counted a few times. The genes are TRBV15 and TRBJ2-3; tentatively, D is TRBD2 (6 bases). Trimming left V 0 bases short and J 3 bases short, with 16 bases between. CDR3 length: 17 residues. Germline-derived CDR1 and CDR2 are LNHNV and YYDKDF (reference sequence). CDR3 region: CATSRDRRRGWTDTQYF. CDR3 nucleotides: TGTGCCACCAGCAGAGATAGGCGGAGGGGTTGGACAGATACGCAGTATTTT.

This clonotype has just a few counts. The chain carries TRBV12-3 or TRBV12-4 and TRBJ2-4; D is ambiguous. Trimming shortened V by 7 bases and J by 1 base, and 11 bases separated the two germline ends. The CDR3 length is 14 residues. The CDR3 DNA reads TGTGCCAGCATTATGAGCACTGCCAAAAACATTCAGTACTTC. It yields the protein CASIMSTAKNIQYF.

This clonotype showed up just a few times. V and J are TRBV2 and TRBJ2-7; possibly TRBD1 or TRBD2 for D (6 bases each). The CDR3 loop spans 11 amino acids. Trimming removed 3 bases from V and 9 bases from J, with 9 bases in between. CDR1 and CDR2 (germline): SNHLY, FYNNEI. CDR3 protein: CASSDRGRQYF. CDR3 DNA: TGTGCCAGCAGTGACCGGGGGCGGCAGTACTTC.

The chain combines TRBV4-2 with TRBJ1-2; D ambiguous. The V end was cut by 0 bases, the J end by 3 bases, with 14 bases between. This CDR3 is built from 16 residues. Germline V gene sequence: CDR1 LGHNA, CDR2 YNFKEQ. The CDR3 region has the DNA TGTGCCAGCAGCCAAGATCTGGCACAGCTTTACTATGGCTACACCTTC. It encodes CASSQDLAQLYYGYTF.

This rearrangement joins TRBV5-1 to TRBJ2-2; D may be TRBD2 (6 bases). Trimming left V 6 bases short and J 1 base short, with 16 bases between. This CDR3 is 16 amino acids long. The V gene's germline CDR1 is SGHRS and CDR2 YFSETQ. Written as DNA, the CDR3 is TGCGCCAGCAAGGACTATATAGGGAGGAACACCGGGGAGCTGTTTTTT. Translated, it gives CASKDYIGRNTGELFF.

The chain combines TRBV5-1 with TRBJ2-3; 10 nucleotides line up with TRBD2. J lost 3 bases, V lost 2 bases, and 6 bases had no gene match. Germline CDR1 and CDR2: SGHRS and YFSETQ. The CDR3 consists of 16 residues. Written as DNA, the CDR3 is TGCGCCAGCAGCTTCACTAGCGGGGTTGGGACAGATACGCAGTATTTT. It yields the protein CASSFTSGVGTDTQYF.

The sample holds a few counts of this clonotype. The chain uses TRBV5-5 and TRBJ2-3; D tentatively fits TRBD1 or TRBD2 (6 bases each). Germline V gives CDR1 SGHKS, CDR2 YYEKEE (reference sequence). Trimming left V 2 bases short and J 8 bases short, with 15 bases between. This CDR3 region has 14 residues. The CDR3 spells CASSFGGPRGTQYF. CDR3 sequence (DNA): TGTGCCAGCAGCTTCGGGGGCCCCAGGGGTACGCAGTATTTT.

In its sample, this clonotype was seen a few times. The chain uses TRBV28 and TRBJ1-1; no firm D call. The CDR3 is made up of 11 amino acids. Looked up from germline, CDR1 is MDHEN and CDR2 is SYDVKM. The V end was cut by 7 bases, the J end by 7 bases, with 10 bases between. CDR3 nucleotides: TGTGCCAGCATTAGGGTCGGTGAAGCTTTCTTT. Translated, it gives CASIRVGEAFF.

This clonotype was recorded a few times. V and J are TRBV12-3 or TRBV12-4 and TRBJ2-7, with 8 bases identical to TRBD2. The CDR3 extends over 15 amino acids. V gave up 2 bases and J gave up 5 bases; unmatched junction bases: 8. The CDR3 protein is CASSLSQRGWNEQYF. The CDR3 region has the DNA TGTGCCAGCAGTTTATCCCAGCGGGGGTGGAACGAGCAGTACTTC.

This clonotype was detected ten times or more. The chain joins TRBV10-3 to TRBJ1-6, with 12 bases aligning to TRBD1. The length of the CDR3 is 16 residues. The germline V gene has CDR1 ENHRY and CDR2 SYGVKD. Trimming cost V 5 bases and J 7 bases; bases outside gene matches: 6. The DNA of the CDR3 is TGTGCCATCAGTACGGGACAGGGGGCGCGAAATTCACCCCTCCACTTT. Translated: CAISTGQGARNSPLHF.

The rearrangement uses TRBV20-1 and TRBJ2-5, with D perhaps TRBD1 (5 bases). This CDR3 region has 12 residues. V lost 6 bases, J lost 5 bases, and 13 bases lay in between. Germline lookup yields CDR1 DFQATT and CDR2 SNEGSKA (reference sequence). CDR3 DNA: TGCAGTGCCCAGACAGTCATGGAGACCCAGTACTTC. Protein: CSAQTVMETQYF.

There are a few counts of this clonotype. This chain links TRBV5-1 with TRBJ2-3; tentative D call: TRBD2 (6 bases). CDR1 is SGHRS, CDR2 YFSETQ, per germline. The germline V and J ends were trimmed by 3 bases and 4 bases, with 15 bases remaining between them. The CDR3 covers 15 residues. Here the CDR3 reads CASSSGSLAADTQYF. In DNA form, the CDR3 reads TGCGCCAGCAGCTCCGGGAGTTTAGCGGCAGATACGCAGTATTTT. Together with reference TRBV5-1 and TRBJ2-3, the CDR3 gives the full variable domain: KAGVTQTPRYLIKTRGQQVTLSCSPISGHRSVSWYQQTPGQGLQFLFEYFSETQRNKGNFPGRFSGRQFSNSRSEMNVSTLELGDSALYLCASSSGSLAADTQYFGPGTRLTVL.

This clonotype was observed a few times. CDR3 nucleotide sequence: TGCAGTGCTAGTCCCCGGGACCCCAAAGGAGTAGCGAACACCGGGGAGCTGTTTTTT. Translated, it gives CSASPRDPKGVANTGELFF. The chain uses TRBV20-1 and TRBJ2-2; the D call may be TRBD1 or TRBD2 (5 bases each). Germline lookup yields CDR1 DFQATT and CDR2 SNEGSKA (reference sequence). The V and J ends lost 3 bases and 0 bases respectively, with 23 bases between them. The CDR3 has 19 amino acids.

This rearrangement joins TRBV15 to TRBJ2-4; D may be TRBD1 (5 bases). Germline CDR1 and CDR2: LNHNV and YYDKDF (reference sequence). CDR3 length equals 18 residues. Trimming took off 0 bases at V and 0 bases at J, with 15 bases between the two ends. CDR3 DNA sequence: TGTGCCACCAGCAGAGAAGGGGATGCAGACTTAGCCAAAAACATTCAGTACTTC. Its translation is CATSREGDADLAKNIQYF.

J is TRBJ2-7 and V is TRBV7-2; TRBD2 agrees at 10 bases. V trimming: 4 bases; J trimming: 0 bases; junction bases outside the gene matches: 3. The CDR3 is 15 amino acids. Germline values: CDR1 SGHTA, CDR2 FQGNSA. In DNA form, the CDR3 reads TGTGCCAGCAGCTACCGGACTAGCGGCTCCTACGAGCAGTACTTC. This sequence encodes CASSYRTSGSYEQYF.